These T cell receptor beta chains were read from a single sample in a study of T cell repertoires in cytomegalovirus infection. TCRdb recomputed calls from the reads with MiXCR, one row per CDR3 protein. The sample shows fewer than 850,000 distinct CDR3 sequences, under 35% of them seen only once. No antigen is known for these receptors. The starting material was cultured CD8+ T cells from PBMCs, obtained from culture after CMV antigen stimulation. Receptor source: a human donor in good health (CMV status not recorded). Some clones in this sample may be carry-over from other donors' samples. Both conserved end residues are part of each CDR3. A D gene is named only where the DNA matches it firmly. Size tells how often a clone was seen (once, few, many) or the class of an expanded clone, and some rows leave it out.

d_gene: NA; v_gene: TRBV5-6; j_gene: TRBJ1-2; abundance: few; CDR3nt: TGTGCCAGCAGCTTAAAGGACAGTAACTATGGCTACACCTTC; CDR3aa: CASSLKDSNYGYTF
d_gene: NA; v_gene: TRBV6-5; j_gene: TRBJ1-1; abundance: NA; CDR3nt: TGTGCCAGCAGAGAGATCTACAGGGTCATGAACACTGAAGCTTTCTTT; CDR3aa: CASREIYRVMNTEAFF
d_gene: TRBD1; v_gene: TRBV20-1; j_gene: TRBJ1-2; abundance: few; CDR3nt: TGCAGTGCTACCCGGACAGGGGACCTAGGTCATAGATATGGCTACACCTTC; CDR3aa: CSATRTGDLGHRYGYTF
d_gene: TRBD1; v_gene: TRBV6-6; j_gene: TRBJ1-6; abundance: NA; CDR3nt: TGTGCCAGCAGTGTCCGGGGACAGTTGAGCTCCTATAATTCACCCCTCCACTTT; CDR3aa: CASSVRGQLSSYNSPLHF
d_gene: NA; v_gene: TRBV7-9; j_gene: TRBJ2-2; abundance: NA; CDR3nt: TGTGCCAGCAGCTTCAGGGTTACCGGGGAGCTGTTTTTT; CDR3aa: CASSFRVTGELFF
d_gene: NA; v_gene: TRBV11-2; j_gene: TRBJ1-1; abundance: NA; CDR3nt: TGTGCCAGCATCCGACAGCTATCCGGGGCTGAAGCTTTCTTT; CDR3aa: CASIRQLSGAEAFF
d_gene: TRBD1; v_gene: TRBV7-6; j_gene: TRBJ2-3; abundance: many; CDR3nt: TGTGCCAGCAGACTCTCGGGACAGGGGGCGACAGATACGCAGTATTTT; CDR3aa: CASRLSGQGATDTQYF
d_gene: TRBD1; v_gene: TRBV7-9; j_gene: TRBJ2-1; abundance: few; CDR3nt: TGTGCCAGCAGTCCGGGACAGAACTCCTACAATGAGCAGTTCTTC; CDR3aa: CASSPGQNSYNEQFF
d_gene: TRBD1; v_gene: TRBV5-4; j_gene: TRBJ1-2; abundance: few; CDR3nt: TGTGCCAGCAGTCCTCCGGGACAGAACTATGGCTACACCTTC; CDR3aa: CASSPPGQNYGYTF
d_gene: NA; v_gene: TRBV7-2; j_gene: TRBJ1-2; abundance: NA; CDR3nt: TGTGCCAGCAGCTTATCTGACAGTCGGGATAGCTACACCTTC; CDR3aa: CASSLSDSRDSYTF
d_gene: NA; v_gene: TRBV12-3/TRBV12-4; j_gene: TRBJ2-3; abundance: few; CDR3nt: TGTGCCAGCAGTTCCCCGGTATCCCCAGATACGCAGTATTTT; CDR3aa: CASSSPVSPDTQYF
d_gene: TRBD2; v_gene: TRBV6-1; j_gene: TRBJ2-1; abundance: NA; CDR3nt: TGTGCCACCCAAACTTCGGGACTATCAGACAATGAGCAGTTCTTC; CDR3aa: CATQTSGLSDNEQFF
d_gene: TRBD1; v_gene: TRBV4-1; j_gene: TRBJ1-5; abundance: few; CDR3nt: TGCGCCAGCAGCCTGAGACAGGGTAGCAAACAGCCCCAGCATTTT; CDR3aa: CASSLRQGSKQPQHF
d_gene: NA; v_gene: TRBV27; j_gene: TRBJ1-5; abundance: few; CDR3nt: TGTGCCAGCAGTTTATCCAGACGAGGCAATCAGCCCCAGCATTTT; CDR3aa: CASSLSRRGNQPQHF
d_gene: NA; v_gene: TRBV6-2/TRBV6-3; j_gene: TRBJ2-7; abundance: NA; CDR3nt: TGTGCCAGCAGTTATGATTGGATTTACGGCTACGAGCAGTACTTC; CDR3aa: CASSYDWIYGYEQYF
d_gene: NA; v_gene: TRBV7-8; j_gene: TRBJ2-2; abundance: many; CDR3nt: TGTGCCAGCAGCTTAGGGTTAGGTTCCGGGGAGCTGTTTTTT; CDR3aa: CASSLGLGSGELFF
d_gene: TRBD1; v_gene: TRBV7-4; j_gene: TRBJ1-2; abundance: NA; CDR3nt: TGTGCCAGCAGCACCACAGGGGGCGCACGCTATGGCTACACCTTC; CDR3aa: CASSTTGGARYGYTF
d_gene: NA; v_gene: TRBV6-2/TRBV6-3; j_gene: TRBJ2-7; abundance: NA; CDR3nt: TGTGCCAGCAGTTTCGACGGGAACTACGAGCAGTACTTC; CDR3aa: CASSFDGNYEQYF
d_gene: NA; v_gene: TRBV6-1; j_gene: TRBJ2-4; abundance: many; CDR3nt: TGTGCCAGCAGTGAAAGGTGGGGGGACACCTTACTTTTAGCCAAAAACATTCAGTACTTC; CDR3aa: CASSERWGDTLLLAKNIQYF
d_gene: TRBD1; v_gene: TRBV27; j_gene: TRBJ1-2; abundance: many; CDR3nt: TGTGCCAGCAGACCGGGACAGGCCTATGGCTACACCTTC; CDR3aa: CASRPGQAYGYTF
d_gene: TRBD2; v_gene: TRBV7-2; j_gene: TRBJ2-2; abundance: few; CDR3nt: TGTGCCAGCAGCTCAGGGACTAGCGGTTCTCAAAGGGAGCTGTTTTTT; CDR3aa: CASSSGTSGSQRELFF
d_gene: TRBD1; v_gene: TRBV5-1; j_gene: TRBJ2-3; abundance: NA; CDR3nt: TGCGCCAGCAGCCTGGGGACAGGGGGAAGCACAGATACGCAGTATTTT; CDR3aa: CASSLGTGGSTDTQYF
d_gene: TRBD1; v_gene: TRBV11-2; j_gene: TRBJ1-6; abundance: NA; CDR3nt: TGTGCCAGCAGCCTATGGGACAGGGGGCAGGAATCACCCCTCCACTTT; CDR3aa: CASSLWDRGQESPLHF
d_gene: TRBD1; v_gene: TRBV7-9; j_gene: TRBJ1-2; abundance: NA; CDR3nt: TGTGCCAGCAGCTTGGAATCGGCAGGGGGAGACTATGGCTACACCTTC; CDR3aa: CASSLESAGGDYGYTF
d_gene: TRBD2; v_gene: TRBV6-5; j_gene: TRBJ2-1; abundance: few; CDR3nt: TGTGCCAGCAGTTTAGGACTAGTCAGCGAGCAGTTCTTC; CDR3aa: CASSLGLVSEQFF
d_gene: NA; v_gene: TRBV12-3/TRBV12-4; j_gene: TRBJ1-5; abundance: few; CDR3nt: TGTGCCAGCAGTGTTGTGTGGGGTGGCAATCAGCCCCAGCATTTT; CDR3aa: CASSVVWGGNQPQHF
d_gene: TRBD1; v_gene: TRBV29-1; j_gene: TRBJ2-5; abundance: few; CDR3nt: TGCACCATTCCTCCTACAGGGGTGGAGACCCAGTACTTC; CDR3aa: CTIPPTGVETQYF
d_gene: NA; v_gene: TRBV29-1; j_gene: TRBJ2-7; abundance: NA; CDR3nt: TGCAGCGTTTTCACAGGGAAGGGCTACGAGCAGTACTTC; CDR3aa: CSVFTGKGYEQYF
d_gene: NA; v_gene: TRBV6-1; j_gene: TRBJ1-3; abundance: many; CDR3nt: TGTGCCAGCAGTGTCAGTCCGAGCTCTGGAAACACCATATATTTT; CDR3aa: CASSVSPSSGNTIYF
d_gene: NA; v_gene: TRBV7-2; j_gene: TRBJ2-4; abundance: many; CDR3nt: TGTGCCAGCAGCTTCCTCGAGAAAAACATTCAGTACTTC; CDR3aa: CASSFLEKNIQYF
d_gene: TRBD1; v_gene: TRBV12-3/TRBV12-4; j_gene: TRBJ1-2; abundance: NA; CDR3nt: TGTGCCAGCACCTTTCTCGGACAGGCTTATGGCTACACCTTC; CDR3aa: CASTFLGQAYGYTF
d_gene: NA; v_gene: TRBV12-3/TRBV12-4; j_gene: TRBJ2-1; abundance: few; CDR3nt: TGTGCCAGCACCCTCAGGGGAGATGAGCAGTTCTTC; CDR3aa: CASTLRGDEQFF
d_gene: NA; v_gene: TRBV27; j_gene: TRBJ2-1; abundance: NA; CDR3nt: TGTGCCAGCAGAACGCCCTACAATGAGCAGTTCTTC; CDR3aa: CASRTPYNEQFF
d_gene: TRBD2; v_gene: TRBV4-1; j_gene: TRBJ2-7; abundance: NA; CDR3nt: TGCGCCAGCAGCCCCTGGGGAGGGTACGAGCAGTACTTC; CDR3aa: CASSPWGGYEQYF
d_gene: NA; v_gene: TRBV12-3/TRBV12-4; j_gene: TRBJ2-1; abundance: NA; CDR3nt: TGTGCCAGCAGTATCCAAGGACACTACAATGAGCAGTTCTTC; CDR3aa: CASSIQGHYNEQFF
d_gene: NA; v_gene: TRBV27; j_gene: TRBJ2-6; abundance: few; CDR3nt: TGTGCCAGCAGTCACAGGGATGCTGGGGCCAACGTCCTGACTTTC; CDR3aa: CASSHRDAGANVLTF
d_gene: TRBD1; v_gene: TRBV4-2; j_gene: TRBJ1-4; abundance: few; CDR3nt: TGTGCCAGCAGCCAAAGCCTTTCGGGACAGGGACTCGGGGAAAAACTGTTTTTT; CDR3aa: CASSQSLSGQGLGEKLFF
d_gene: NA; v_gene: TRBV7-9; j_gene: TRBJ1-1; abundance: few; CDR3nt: TGTGCCAGCAGCGCCGATACAGGGACGAACACTGAAGCTTTCTTT; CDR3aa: CASSADTGTNTEAFF
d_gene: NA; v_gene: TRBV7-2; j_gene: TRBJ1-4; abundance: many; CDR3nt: TGTGCCAGCAGCTTAGAGGGCGCCCATACCCTCAATGAAAAACTGTTTTTT; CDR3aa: CASSLEGAHTLNEKLFF
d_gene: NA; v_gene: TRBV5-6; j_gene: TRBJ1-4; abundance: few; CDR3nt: TGTGCCAGCAGCTACGGGGGCCGGGAAAAACTGTTTTTT; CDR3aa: CASSYGGREKLFF
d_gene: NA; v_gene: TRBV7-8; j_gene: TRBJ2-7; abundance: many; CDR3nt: TGTGCCAGCAGCTCCCCGGTGGGCTACGAGCAGTACTTC; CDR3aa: CASSSPVGYEQYF
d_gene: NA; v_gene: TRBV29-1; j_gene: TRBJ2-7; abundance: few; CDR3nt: TGCAGCGTTGAAGATCATAAGAACTACGAGCAGTACTTC; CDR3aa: CSVEDHKNYEQYF
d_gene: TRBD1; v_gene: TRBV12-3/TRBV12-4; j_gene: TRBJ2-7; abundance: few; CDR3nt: TGTGCCAGCAGTTTCGGAAGGGGGCCCTACGAGGGGCAGTACTTC; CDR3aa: CASSFGRGPYEGQYF
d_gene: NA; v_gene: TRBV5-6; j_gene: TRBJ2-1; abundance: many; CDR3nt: TGTGCCAGCAGCTCGGGGAGGCCCTACAATGAGCAGTTCTTC; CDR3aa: CASSSGRPYNEQFF
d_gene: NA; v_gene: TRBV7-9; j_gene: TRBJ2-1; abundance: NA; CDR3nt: TGTGCCAGCAGCTACTACCCAGGGATACAAACACACAATGAGCAGTTCTTC; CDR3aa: CASSYYPGIQTHNEQFF
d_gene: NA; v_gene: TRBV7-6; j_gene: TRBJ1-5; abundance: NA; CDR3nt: TGTGCCAGCAGCTTAGTACATCTTAATCAGCCCCAGCATTTT; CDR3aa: CASSLVHLNQPQHF
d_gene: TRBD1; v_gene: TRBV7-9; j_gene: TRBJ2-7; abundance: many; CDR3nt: TGTGCCAGCAGCTTATCGCTTGGGACAGGGTACTACGAGCAGTACTTC; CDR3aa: CASSLSLGTGYYEQYF
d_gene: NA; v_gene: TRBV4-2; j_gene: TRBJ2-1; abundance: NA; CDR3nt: TGTGCCAGCAGCCGGAGACGGGGGGCCTCCTACAATGAGCAGTTCTTC; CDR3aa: CASSRRRGASYNEQFF
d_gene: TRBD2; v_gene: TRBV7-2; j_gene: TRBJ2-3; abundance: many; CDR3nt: TGTGCCAGCAGCTCCAGGGTCCGGACTAGCGGGTGGCGGGATACGCAGTATTTT; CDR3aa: CASSSRVRTSGWRDTQYF